A single sample gave rise to the 5 T cell receptor beta chains below, sequenced in a study of identical twins. TCRdb used MiXCR to reprocess the 5' RACE reads, holding one entry per CDR3 protein. The profile shows approximately 700,000 distinct CDR3 sequences, 15% to 20% of them singletons. These data were likewise used in another study, on T cells expressing NK-cell markers.

The sample was PBMCs. The receptors originated from a woman younger than 35 in good health.

The rearrangement uses TRBV20-1 and TRBJ2-1; 7 bases match TRBD2. Trimming cost V 1 base and J 4 bases; bases outside gene matches: 13. Germline V CDR1 and CDR2: DFQATT, SNEGSKA (reference sequence). The length of the CDR3 is 17 residues. The CDR3 DNA follows: TGCAGTGCTAGAGGGGTAGGTGGGAGGGCCTCGTACAATGAGCAGTTCTTC. Translation gives CSARGVGGRASYNEQFF.

The chain has TRBV5-1 and TRBJ2-2; D possibly matches TRBD1 or TRBD2 (6 bases each). The CDR3 is made up of 16 amino acids. In germline, CDR1 is SGHRS, CDR2 YFSETQ. V was trimmed by 4 bases and J by 4 bases, leaving 17 bases between them. The CDR3 is CASSLDQGGGTGELFF. The CDR3 DNA follows: TGCGCCAGCAGCCTCGACCAAGGGGGAGGCACCGGGGAGCTGTTTTTT.

This clonotype was counted at least ten times. The gene calls are TRBV10-2 and TRBJ2-5, with D tentatively TRBD2 (5 bases). Looked up from germline, CDR1 is WSHSY and CDR2 is SAAADI. The CDR3 is 14 amino acids. Trimming shortened V by 6 bases and J by 7 bases, and 18 bases separated the two germline ends. The CDR3 coding sequence is TGCGCCAGCAGACGCCAGTTGGAGGTCCGGACCCAGTACTTC. Amino acids: CASRRQLEVRTQYF.

This clonotype turned up a few times. The chain is built from TRBV12-3 or TRBV12-4 and TRBJ2-4, with no clear D. This CDR3 is 14 amino acids long. The V and J ends lost 3 bases and 2 bases respectively, with 8 bases between them. As DNA, the CDR3 is TGTGCCAGCAGTTTCGGTGATTCCAAAAACATTCAGTACTTC. Protein sequence: CASSFGDSKNIQYF.

The gene calls are TRBV12-3 or TRBV12-4 and TRBJ2-1; 7 nucleotides agree with TRBD2. The CDR3 length is 16 residues. After removal of 5 bases from V and 2 bases from J, the junction contained 9 bases not matched to a gene. CDR3 DNA: TGTGCCAGCAGTCTTATAACGGGAGGTGCCTACAATGAGCAGTTCTTC. Amino acids: CASSLITGGAYNEQFF.